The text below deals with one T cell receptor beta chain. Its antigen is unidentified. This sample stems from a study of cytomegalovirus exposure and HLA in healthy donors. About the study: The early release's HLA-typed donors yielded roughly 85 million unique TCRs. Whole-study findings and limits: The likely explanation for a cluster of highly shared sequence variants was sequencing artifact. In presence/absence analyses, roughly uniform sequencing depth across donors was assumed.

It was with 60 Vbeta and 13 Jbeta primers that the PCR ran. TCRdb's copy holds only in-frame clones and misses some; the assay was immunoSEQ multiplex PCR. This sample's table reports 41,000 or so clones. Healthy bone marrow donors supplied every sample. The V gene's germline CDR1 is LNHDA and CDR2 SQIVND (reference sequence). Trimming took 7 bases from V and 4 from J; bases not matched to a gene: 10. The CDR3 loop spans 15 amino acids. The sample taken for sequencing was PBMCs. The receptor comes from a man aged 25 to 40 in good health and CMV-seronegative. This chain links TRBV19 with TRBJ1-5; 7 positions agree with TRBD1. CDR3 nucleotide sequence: TGTGCCAGTACCGCGAAGACAGGGAGAAATCAGCCCCAGCATTTT. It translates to CASTAKTGRNQPQHF. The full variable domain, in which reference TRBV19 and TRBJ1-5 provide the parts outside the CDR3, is DGGITQSPKYLFRKEGQNVTLSCEQNLNHDAMYWYRQDPGQGLRLIYYSQIVNDFQKGDIAEGYSVSREKKESFPLTVTSAQKNPTAFYLCASTAKTGRNQPQHFGDGTRLSIL.